The sequence of this T cell receptor (beta chain) was determined in a study of blood T cells in healthy people across ages. General study findings and limits: It was held that the diversity estimates obtained from one million T cells were underestimates.

Germline CDR1 reads LGHDT; CDR2 reads YNNKEL (reference sequence). Trimming removed 4 bases from V and 3 bases from J; junction bases left unmatched: 14. This CDR3 is 18 amino acids long. This clonotype was counted a few times. Antigen specificity is unknown. Alongside a J-beta primer mix, a sample-barcoded 5' primer served in a second PCR lasting about 6 to 12 cycles. Template switching added a 12-random-nucleotide identifier to every cDNA molecule. MiXCR, applied by TCRdb to the 5' RACE reads, yields one record per CDR3 protein. The table records around 800,000 distinct CDR3 sequences, 62% of them present only once.

The chain combines TRBV3-1 with TRBJ2-3, with 9 bases fitting TRBD1. The source of this sequence is a man aged 25 to 40 in good health. The material sequenced was blood. DNA for the CDR3: TGTGCCAGCAGCCTCGGAGCCGGGACAGGGATCGGTACAGATACGCAGTATTTT. As protein: CASSLGAGTGIGTDTQYF.